This entry lists 18 T cell receptor beta chains sequenced from one sample in a study of T cell repertoires in cytomegalovirus infection. MiXCR, run by TCRdb on the reads, gives a single entry per CDR3 protein. The data contain approximately 76,000 distinct CDR3 sequences, 3.7% of them singletons. The sample was PBMCs. The source is a human donor in good health (CMV status not recorded). Some clones in this sample may be carry-over from other donors' samples.

In its sample, this clonotype was seen many times. The chain couples TRBV6-5 to TRBJ1-1, with no clear D. Germline V gene data show CDR1 as MNHEY and CDR2 as SVGAGI. Trimming stripped 4 bases from V and 1 base from J, with 22 bases between. The CDR3 runs to 18 residues. Here the CDR3 reads CASSSQDWYGLGNTEAFF. In nucleotides, the CDR3 is TGTGCCAGCAGTTCCCAAGATTGGTATGGTTTAGGGAACACTGAAGCTTTCTTT.

This clonotype was recorded at least ten times. The rearrangement joins TRBV7-2 to TRBJ1-2; D is ambiguous. CDR3 length: 16 residues. V lost 0 bases to trimming and J lost 4 bases, with 15 bases between them. Germline CDR1 is SGHTA and CDR2 is FQGNSA. In DNA, the CDR3 is TGTGCCAGCAGCTTAGCGATTGGCGGGCCGGGCTATGGCTACACCTTC. Protein: CASSLAIGGPGYGYTF.

This clonotype was counted ten times or more. This chain links TRBV6-2 or TRBV6-3 with TRBJ1-1, with D perhaps TRBD1 (5 bases). CDR1 is MNHEY and CDR2 is SVGEGT in the germline V gene. Trimming took off 5 bases at V and 2 bases at J, with 21 bases between the two ends. CDR3 length: 17 amino acids. Written as DNA, the CDR3 is TGTGCCAGCAGTCCCAGGGCGGCAATCCCCCTTAACACTGAAGCTTTCTTT. Its translation is CASSPRAAIPLNTEAFF.

This clonotype was detected many times. V and J are TRBV7-8 and TRBJ1-1; D possibly corresponds to TRBD1 (5 bases). This CDR3 has 14 residues. Germline CDR1 and CDR2: SGHVS and FQNEAQ. Trimming left V 6 bases short and J 5 bases short, with 16 bases between. CDR3 protein: CASRPGRTETEAFF. In DNA form, the CDR3 reads TGTGCCAGCAGGCCGGGGCGGACGGAAACTGAAGCTTTCTTT.

This clonotype was seen many times. V and J are TRBV7-8 and TRBJ2-7; perhaps TRBD1 as D (5 bases). CDR1 and CDR2 from the germline V gene are SGHVS and FQNEAQ. The CDR3 is 13 residues long. Trimming took off 4 bases at V and 3 bases at J, with 10 bases between the two ends. CDR3 protein: CASSSDRLYEQYF. CDR3 bases: TGTGCCAGCAGCTCCGACAGACTCTACGAGCAGTACTTC.

In this sample, this clonotype turned up many times. The chain joins TRBV7-2 to TRBJ1-2; D is uncertain. V lost 1 base to trimming and J lost 0 bases, with 9 bases between them. Germline CDR1 and CDR2: SGHTA and FQGNSA. This CDR3 contains 15 residues. CDR3 in amino acids: CASSLEPLTNYGYTF. The CDR3 nucleotides read TGTGCCAGCAGCTTAGAGCCACTCACTAACTATGGCTACACCTTC.

This clonotype was counted ten times or more. The chain is built from TRBV7-2 and TRBJ2-1; no clear D. The germline CDR1 and CDR2 sequences are SGHTA and FQGNSA. Trimming shortened V by 5 bases and J by 2 bases, and 10 bases separated the two germline ends. CDR3 length: 14 residues. The CDR3 coding sequence is TGTGCCAGCAGCCCCCTGCGAACCTACAATGAGCAGTTCTTC. Amino acid sequence: CASSPLRTYNEQFF. The full variable domain, rest sourced from reference TRBV7-2 and TRBJ2-1, is GAGVSQSPSNKVTEKGKDVELRCDPISGHTALYWYRQSLGQGLEFLIYFQGNSAPDKSGLPSDRFSAERTGGSVSTLTIQRTQQEDSAVYLCASSPLRTYNEQFFGPGTRLTVL.

This clonotype was seen many times. The V gene is TRBV25-1, the J gene TRBJ2-7, with 7 bases fitting TRBD2. From germline, CDR1 is MGHDK and CDR2 SYGVNS. The CDR3 length is 13 residues. The J segment lost 3 bases and the V segment lost 6 bases, leaving 5 bases of the junction unmatched. CDR3 in DNA: TGTGCCAGCAGCATAGCGGGCGGCTACGAGCAGTACTTC. It is translated as CASSIAGGYEQYF.

The rearrangement joins TRBV19 to TRBJ1-1, with D unresolved. V lost 7 bases to trimming and J lost 0 bases, with 12 bases between them. The CDR3 loop spans 14 amino acids. The germline CDR1 and CDR2 sequences are LNHDA and SQIVND (reference sequence). CDR3 sequence (DNA): TGTGCCAGTAATCGATACGGATTGAACACTGAAGCTTTCTTT. Translated, it gives CASNRYGLNTEAFF.

In this sample, this clonotype turned up many times. This chain links TRBV6-2 or TRBV6-3 with TRBJ2-2; D remains ambiguous. The germline V gene encodes CDR1 MNHEY and CDR2 SVGEGT. Trimming took 2 bases from V and 0 from J, leaving 7 bases between them. This CDR3 spans 15 amino acids. The CDR3 here is CASSYTPANTGELFF. Written as DNA, the CDR3 is TGTGCCAGCAGTTACACACCCGCGAACACCGGGGAGCTGTTTTTT.

This clonotype was detected ten times or more. The rearrangement links TRBV5-4 to TRBJ2-5; 9 positions match TRBD1. The CDR3 covers 15 residues. Per germline, CDR1 SGHNT and CDR2 YYREEE (reference sequence). Trimming cost V 4 bases and J 5 bases; bases outside gene matches: 9. The CDR3 DNA reads as TGTGCCAGCAGCCAGGGACAGGGAAGGGAGGAGACCCAGTACTTC. Translation gives CASSQGQGREETQYF.

For this clonotype: Being one base from a much bigger clone, this may be a read error. The V and J genes are TRBV6-5 and TRBJ1-4; D unresolved. V shed 8 bases and J shed 0 bases, with 10 bases lying between them. Germline values: CDR1 MNHEY, CDR2 SVGAGI. This CDR3 region has 14 residues. The CDR3 sequence is CASGERTTNEKLFF. CDR3 DNA sequence: TGTGCCAGCGGGGAGAGAACAACTAATGAAAAACTGTTTTTT.

This clonotype was seen many times. The rearrangement links TRBV18 to TRBJ2-5; 7 bases line up with TRBD2. Germline V CDR1 and CDR2: KGHSH, LQKENI. J gave up 5 bases and V 6 bases, and 12 bases lay outside the gene matches. The CDR3 length is 15 residues. Here the CDR3 DNA reads TGTGCCAGCTCTTCAAGGACACTAGCGACGGAGACCCAGTACTTC. It codes for CASSSRTLATETQYF. The variable domain in full, with the rest retrieved from reference TRBV18 and TRBJ2-5, is NAGVMQNPRHLVRRRGQEARLRCSPMKGHSHVYWYRQLPEEGLKFMVYLQKENIIDESGMPKERFSAEFPKEGPSILRIQQVVRGDSAAYFCASSSRTLATETQYFGPGTRLLVL.

This clonotype was seen repeatedly, ten times or more. The gene calls are TRBV27 and TRBJ2-4, with D unclear. This CDR3 is 15 amino acids long. Germline lookup yields CDR1 MNHEY and CDR2 SMNVEV (reference sequence). Trimming removed 5 bases at V and 0 bases at J, with 11 bases between. For the CDR3, the DNA is TGTGCCAGCAGTCCAACCCCAGTAGCCAAAAACATTCAGTACTTC. This sequence encodes CASSPTPVAKNIQYF.

This clonotype has at least ten counts. The CDR3 DNA is TGTGCCAGCAGCCCGGACGGGCGCACCGGGGAGCTGTTTTTT. It encodes CASSPDGRTGELFF. The chain is built from TRBV28 and TRBJ2-2; D is unclear. The V end lost 6 bases, the J end lost 4 bases, and 12 bases lay between the germline ends. Germline CDR1 and CDR2: MDHEN and SYDVKM. The CDR3 contains 14 residues.

This clonotype was counted ten times or more. The rearrangement links TRBV12-3 or TRBV12-4 to TRBJ1-2; D unresolved. This CDR3 region has 12 residues. The V and J ends lost 3 bases and 8 bases respectively, with 10 bases between them. The CDR3 DNA reads TGTGCCAGCAGTTTGGCAGCGAGAGGCTACACCTTC. It specifies CASSLAARGYTF.

This clonotype was picked up many times. The rearrangement joins TRBV28 to TRBJ2-7; D ambiguous. V was trimmed by 5 bases and J by 4 bases, leaving 12 bases between them. CDR3 length equals 13 residues. Germline lookup yields CDR1 MDHEN and CDR2 SYDVKM. As DNA, the CDR3 is TGTGCCAGCAGTCTCCTTGGGTTGTACGAGCAGTACTTC. Protein product: CASSLLGLYEQYF.

This clonotype was seen repeatedly, ten times or more. The chain's CDR3 is CASRVNTGELFF. CDR3 DNA sequence: TGTGCCAGCAGAGTGAACACCGGGGAGCTGTTTTTT. V usage is TRBV7-2 and J usage is TRBJ2-2; D remains ambiguous. CDR1 is SGHTA, CDR2 FQGNSA, per germline. V was trimmed by 6 bases and J by 1 base, leaving 3 bases between them. The length of the CDR3 is 12 residues.